Below, 18 T cell receptor beta chains from the same sample are listed, as sequenced in a study of OX40 agonist ivuxolimab in advanced cancers. The library was generated by the immunoSEQ multiplex PCR assay. TCRdb holds this immuneACCESS table with in-frame rearrangements only. Some clones are missing; in checked studies, unresolved V genes explain under half, and the rest has no known cause. Within this sample are fewer than 70,000 clones, with about 89% of them counted one time only. In total, the top ten clones hold 2% to 2.5% of the sample. This material consisted of CD4+ or CD8+ T cells sorted from blood, taken in a trial of the OX40 agonist ivuxolimab. These receptors were collected from an adult with an advanced solid tumor such as melanoma, head and neck, liver or kidney cancer.

CDR3 in DNA: TGTGCCAGCAGCTCGGGACAGGGGTTTGTCAATGAGCAGTTCTTC. Translating gives CASSSGQGFVNEQFF. This rearrangement joins TRBV7-6 to TRBJ2-1, with 10 bases matching TRBD1. Germline V lookup: CDR1 SGHVS, CDR2 FNYEAQ. V dropped 4 bases and J dropped 6; count of bases not matched to a gene: 6. The CDR3 sequence is 15 residues long.

The V gene is TRBV5-1, the J gene TRBJ2-2, with D tentatively TRBD2 (7 bases). Germline V gene data show CDR1 as SGHRS and CDR2 as YFSETQ. CDR3 size: 15 residues. V shed 2 bases and J shed 3 bases, with 11 bases lying between them. DNA of the CDR3: TGCGCCAGCAGCTTTGGAGGGGGGGACACCGGGGAGCTGTTTTTT. This encodes CASSFGGGDTGELFF.

This clone was picked up a small number of times. The CDR3 sequence: CASSLGSGFNDEQFF. In DNA, the CDR3 is TGTGCCAGCAGCTTAGGCAGCGGGTTTAACGATGAGCAGTTCTTC. This chain connects TRBV11-3 to TRBJ2-1, with D maybe TRBD2 (6 bases). With 1 base removed from V and 8 bases from J, the gap between germline ends came to 15 bases. The CDR3 length is 15 residues. CDR1 and CDR2 from the germline V gene are SGHNT and YENEEA. The variable domain in full, completed from reference TRBV11-3 and TRBJ2-1, reads EAGVVQSPRYKIIEKKQPVAFWCNPISGHNTLYWYLQNLGQGPELLIRYENEEAVDDSQLPKDRFSAERLKGVDSTLKIQPAELGDSAVYLCASSLGSGFNDEQFFGPGTRLTVL.

The chain carries TRBV18 and TRBJ2-1; 8 nucleotides match TRBD1. V was pared by 3 bases and J by 3 bases, with 7 bases of the junction left unmatched. Per the germline V gene, CDR1 is KGHSH and CDR2 is LQKENI. The CDR3 is 16 residues long. The DNA for the CDR3 is TGTGCCAGCTCACCGGGACAGGCCCTAAGCTACAATGAGCAGTTCTTC. It yields the protein CASSPGQALSYNEQFF.

The chain recombines TRBV7-3 with TRBJ2-2; 8 nucleotides agree with TRBD2. The CDR3 extends over 16 amino acids. After removal of 2 bases from V and 5 bases from J, the junction contained 7 bases not matched to a gene. The germline CDR1 and CDR2 sequences are SGHTA and FQGTGA. The CDR3 sequence is CASSLQGTRRTGELFF. The CDR3 DNA is TGTGCCAGCAGCTTACAAGGGACTAGGAGGACCGGGGAGCTGTTTTTT.

CDR3 in DNA: TGTGCCATCAGTGAGCCGCCGGGGGGGGATGAGACCCAGTACTTC. As protein: CAISEPPGGDETQYF. The chain joins TRBV10-3 to TRBJ2-5; the match to TRBD2 covers 8 bases. The CDR3 runs to 15 residues. The trim removed 2 bases at V and 5 bases at J, leaving 7 bases unmatched. Germline V lookup: CDR1 ENHRY, CDR2 SYGVKD.

This chain uses TRBV5-1 with TRBJ2-5; no definite D call. In germline, CDR1 is SGHRS, CDR2 YFSETQ. The CDR3 length is 14 residues. V dropped 0 bases and J dropped 3 bases, with 9 bases sitting between them. The CDR3: CASSLGQVKETQYF. As DNA, the CDR3 is TGCGCCAGCAGCTTGGGGCAGGTAAAAGAGACCCAGTACTTC.

The chain links TRBV6-6 to TRBJ1-2, with 10 positions matching TRBD1. The germline V gene encodes CDR1 MNHNY and CDR2 SVGAGI (reference sequence). J gave up 4 bases and V 7 bases, and 9 bases lay outside the gene matches. This CDR3 is 15 amino acids long. The CDR3 reads CASTRQGAPTYGYTF. CDR3 DNA: TGTGCCAGCACAAGACAGGGGGCGCCCACCTATGGCTACACCTTC.

The chain employs TRBV7-2 and TRBJ1-2; 10 bases agree with TRBD1. V lost 4 bases and J lost 4; bases outside the gene matches: 6. CDR1 and CDR2 (germline): SGHTA, FQGNSA. This CDR3 is built from 15 residues. The CDR3 bases are TGTGCCAGCAGCTCGACAGGGGGCGCGGGCTATGGCTACACCTTC. Translating it yields CASSSTGGAGYGYTF.

This clone was found once. The rearrangement links TRBV27 to TRBJ2-5; D is ambiguous. The J call is uncertain, as TRBJ2-7 better fits the DNA end. In germline, CDR1 is MNHEY, CDR2 SMNVEV (reference sequence). The CDR3 consists of 14 residues. CDR3 coding DNA: TGTGCCAGCAGTTTATCAGGGAAAGGATACGAGCAGTACTTC. Encoded protein: CASSLSGKGYEQYF.

CDR3 sequence reads: CASSLRWRTSTDTQYF. The CDR3 nucleotides are TGTGCCAGCAGCTTAAGGTGGCGGACTAGCACAGATACGCAGTATTTT. The chain is built from TRBV7-2 and TRBJ2-3; D may be TRBD2 (5 bases). V shed 2 bases and J shed 0 bases, with 12 bases lying between them. Per germline, CDR1 SGHTA and CDR2 FQGNSA. CDR3 length: 16 amino acids.

The V and J genes are TRBV19 and TRBJ2-5, with TRBD2 matching 10 bases. Germline CDR1 LNHDA, CDR2 SQIVND (reference sequence). The CDR3 contains 17 residues. Trimming at V came to 3 bases and at J to 1 base, leaving 8 bases not matched to a gene. The CDR3 sequence: CASSIGIAGGLQETQYF. CDR3 bases: TGTGCCAGTAGTATCGGTATAGCGGGAGGCCTCCAAGAGACCCAGTACTTC.

V usage is TRBV11-2 and J usage is TRBJ2-5, with D uncertain. Germline V CDR1 and CDR2: SGHAT, FQNNGV. The CDR3 has 11 residues. With 1 base removed from V and 5 bases from J, the gap between germline ends came to 2 bases. The CDR3 reads CASSLGETQYF. The CDR3 region has the DNA TGTGCCAGCAGCTTAGGGGAGACCCAGTACTTC.

This chain connects TRBV27 to TRBJ2-2; maybe TRBD1 (5 bases). Per germline, CDR1 MNHEY and CDR2 SMNVEV (reference sequence). V lost 3 bases and J 6 bases, leaving 11 bases between the germline ends. This CDR3 has 14 residues. As DNA, the CDR3 is TGTGCCAGCAGTTTTTCAGGGTACGCCGGGGAGCTGTTTTTT. Protein sequence: CASSFSGYAGELFF.

The V and J genes are TRBV10-3 and TRBJ2-1; unclear D gene. Trimming stripped 0 bases from V and 7 bases from J, with 7 bases between. This CDR3 spans 13 amino acids. Germline V gene sequence: CDR1 ENHRY, CDR2 SYGVKD. CDR3 coding DNA: TGTGCCATCAGTGAGTCCCGGCAAAATGAGCAGTTCTTC. Translating it yields CAISESRQNEQFF.

The CDR3 loop reads CASSLQDGSYEQYF. CDR3 coding DNA: TGTGCCAGCAGTTTGCAGGACGGCTCCTACGAGCAGTACTTC. The rearrangement joins TRBV6-6 to TRBJ2-7, with D hard to call. The length of the CDR3 is 14 residues. Deletions cut 4 bases from V and 0 bases from J, with 10 bases between. The germline gives CDR1 MNHNY, CDR2 SVGAGI (reference sequence).

J is TRBJ1-3 and V is TRBV28; D gene unclear. The V end lost 3 bases, the J end lost 0 bases, and 6 bases lay between the germline ends. The V gene's germline CDR1 is MDHEN and CDR2 SYDVKM. CDR3 length: 14 residues. The CDR3 region is CASSFGSSGNTIYF. The CDR3 DNA is TGTGCCAGCAGTTTCGGAAGCTCTGGAAACACCATATATTTT. Supplemented by reference TRBV28 and TRBJ1-3, the full variable domain reads DVKVTQSSRYLVKRTGEKVFLECVQDMDHENMFWYRQDPGLGLRLIYFSYDVKMKEKGDIPEGYSVSREKKERFSLILESASTNQTSMYLCASSFGSSGNTIYFGEGSWLTVV.

The count of this clone is one. This chain links TRBV18 with TRBJ1-1; TRBD1 might be the D (5 bases). Germline lookup yields CDR1 KGHSH and CDR2 LQKENI. CDR3 length: 14 residues. The V and J ends lost 2 bases and 1 base respectively, with 8 bases between them. This CDR3 is CASSPGGGNTEAFF. The DNA of the CDR3 is TGTGCCAGCTCACCAGGGGGGGGGAACACTGAAGCTTTCTTT.